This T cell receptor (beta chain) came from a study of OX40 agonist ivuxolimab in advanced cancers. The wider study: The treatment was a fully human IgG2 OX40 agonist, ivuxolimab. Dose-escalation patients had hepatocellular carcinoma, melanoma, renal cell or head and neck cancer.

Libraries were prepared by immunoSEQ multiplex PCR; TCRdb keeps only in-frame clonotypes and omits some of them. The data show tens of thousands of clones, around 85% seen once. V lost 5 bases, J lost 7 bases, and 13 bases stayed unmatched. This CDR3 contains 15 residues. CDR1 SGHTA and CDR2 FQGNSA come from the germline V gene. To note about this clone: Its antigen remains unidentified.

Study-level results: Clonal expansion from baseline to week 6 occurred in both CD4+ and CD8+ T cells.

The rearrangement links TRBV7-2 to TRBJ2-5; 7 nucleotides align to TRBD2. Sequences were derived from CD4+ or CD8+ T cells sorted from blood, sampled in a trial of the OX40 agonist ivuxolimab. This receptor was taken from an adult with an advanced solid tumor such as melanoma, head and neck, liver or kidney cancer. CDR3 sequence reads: CASSASSGSAGTQYF. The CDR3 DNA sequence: TGTGCCAGCAGCGCCTCTAGCGGATCAGCGGGGACCCAGTACTTC.